These 14 T cell receptor beta chains came from one sample sequenced in a study of blood T cell repertoires in COVID-19. The repertoire was sequenced with immunoSEQ multiplex PCR; TCRdb's copy has only in-frame clones and lacks some. Found here are approximately 100,000 clones, 91% of them singletons; the top ten hold roughly 17%. Sample: peripheral blood. The receptors were gathered from a man aged 45-65 years with acute or convalescent COVID-19.

V gene TRBV7-9 combines with J gene TRBJ2-2; D is perhaps TRBD2 (5 bases). From germline, CDR1 is SEHNR and CDR2 FQNEAQ (reference sequence). The CDR3 has 18 amino acids. V dropped 3 bases and J dropped 1 base, with 18 bases sitting between them. The CDR3 DNA is TGTGCCAGCAGCTTGGCCCTAGTTTCGGGGAAGAACACCGGGGAGCTGTTTTTT. Translated, it gives CASSLALVSGKNTGELFF.

This clone occurred once. The chain has TRBV5-1 and TRBJ2-1, with D unresolved. This CDR3 is 17 amino acids long. Germline assignment: CDR1 SGHRS and CDR2 YFSETQ. Trimming cost V 4 bases and J 0 bases, with 17 bases left between them. The CDR3 reads CASSPMIHSNSYNEQFF. CDR3 coding DNA: TGCGCCAGCAGCCCCATGATACACAGTAACTCCTACAATGAGCAGTTCTTC.

The chain employs TRBV18 and TRBJ1-5, with 7 positions matching TRBD1. Germline loops: CDR1 KGHSH, CDR2 LQKENI. This CDR3 is built from 15 residues. The junction had 8 bases not matched to a gene; V was cut back by 6 bases and J by 3 bases. This chain's CDR3 is CASSLAQGYNQPQHF. In DNA, the CDR3 is TGTGCCAGCTCCCTTGCACAGGGGTACAATCAGCCCCAGCATTTT.

This sequence joins TRBV5-1 and TRBJ1-2; tentatively, D is TRBD1 (6 bases). Trimming stripped 0 bases from V and 5 bases from J, with 8 bases between. CDR3 length: 13 amino acids. Per the germline V gene, CDR1 is SGHRS and CDR2 is YFSETQ. The CDR3 reads CASSLETGYGYTF. The CDR3 DNA reads as TGCGCCAGCAGCTTGGAGACAGGTTATGGCTACACCTTC.

The CDR3 loop reads CASRAHAKNIQYF. The DNA for the CDR3 is TGTGCCAGCAGAGCCCACGCCAAAAACATTCAGTACTTC. The chain joins TRBV12-3 or TRBV12-4 to TRBJ2-4; D remains unclear. This CDR3 is 13 amino acids long. V dropped 6 bases and J dropped 1 base, with 7 bases sitting between them.

The CDR3 here is CAWSSGTGTDTQYF. Here the CDR3 DNA reads TGTGCCTGGAGTTCCGGGACAGGGACAGATACGCAGTATTTT. The J gene is TRBJ2-3, the V gene TRBV30, with 9 bases matching TRBD1. CDR1 is GTSNPN, CDR2 SVGIG, per germline (reference sequence). With V trimmed by 2 bases and J by 3 bases, 3 bases remained unmatched. The CDR3 has 14 amino acids.

V and J are TRBV11-3 and TRBJ2-2; 7 bases are a match to TRBD1. CDR3 length: 15 residues. The germline CDR1 and CDR2 sequences are SGHNT and YENEEA. V lost 1 base to trimming and J lost 5 bases; unmatched junction nucleotides: 4. CDR3 region: CASSLAAGGTGELFF. The CDR3 nucleotides are TGTGCCAGCAGCTTAGCGGCAGGGGGTACCGGGGAGCTGTTTTTT.

The CDR3 loop reads CASRQGKNTEAFF. DNA of the CDR3: TGTGCCAGCAGACAGGGCAAAAACACTGAAGCTTTCTTT. The rearrangement uses TRBV21-1 and TRBJ1-1; the listed D gene, TRBD1, was not tested against the DNA. TRBV21-1 is described as a pseudogene. There are 13 residues in the CDR3.

The rearrangement links TRBV19 to TRBJ1-5; D might be TRBD1 (6 bases). Trimming stripped 5 bases from V and 1 base from J, with 15 bases between. The germline V gene has CDR1 LNHDA and CDR2 SQIVND (reference sequence). This CDR3 comprises 16 residues. The CDR3 DNA is TGTGCCAGTAGTTCCGGACAGCCGAAAAGCAATCAGCCCCAGCATTTT. Residues: CASSSGQPKSNQPQHF.

This clone is a singleton in its sample. This chain joins TRBV7-2 and TRBJ1-2; TRBD1 agrees at 7 bases. J was trimmed by 4 bases and V by 3 bases; bases with no gene match: 5. The CDR3 is 14 residues long. Germline values: CDR1 SGHTA, CDR2 FQGNSA. In nucleotides, the CDR3 is TGTGCCAGCAGCTTTGGACAGGCCACCTATGGCTACACCTTC. Encoded protein: CASSFGQATYGYTF. Full variable domain (rest looked up from reference TRBV7-2 and TRBJ1-2): GAGVSQSPSNKVTEKGKDVELRCDPISGHTALYWYRQSLGQGLEFLIYFQGNSAPDKSGLPSDRFSAERTGGSVSTLTIQRTQQEDSAVYLCASSFGQATYGYTFGSGTRLTVV.

The DNA of the CDR3 is TGTGCCAGCAGTGTGGACAGGTCCCCCACAGATACGCAGTATTTT. Translating gives CASSVDRSPTDTQYF. This sequence joins TRBV6-4 and TRBJ2-3, with 7 bases matching TRBD1. Germline CDR1 and CDR2: MRHNA and SNTAGT. This CDR3 is built from 15 residues. With 4 bases clipped from V and 2 bases from J, the junction kept 6 bases outside the gene matches.

This clone was seen only once. The chain joins TRBV19 to TRBJ1-5; the D is unclear. The CDR3 length is 15 residues. The germline V gene has CDR1 LNHDA and CDR2 SQIVND (reference sequence). The V and J ends lost 6 bases and 11 bases respectively, with 23 bases between them. This CDR3 is CASRTGGSPQWAQHF. For the CDR3, the DNA is TGTGCCAGTAGAACCGGAGGGAGTCCCCAATGGGCCCAGCATTTT.

The gene calls are TRBV2 and TRBJ2-7; 7 bases are shared with TRBD1. This CDR3 is 14 amino acids long. CDR1 is SNHLY, CDR2 FYNNEI, per germline. V gave up 0 bases and J gave up 7 bases; unmatched junction bases: 6. The chain's CDR3 is CASSEAGGYKEQYF. Written as DNA, the CDR3 is TGTGCCAGCAGTGAAGCAGGGGGCTATAAGGAGCAGTACTTC. The full variable domain, completed using reference TRBV2 and TRBJ2-7, is EPEVTQTPSHQVTQMGQEVILRCVPISNHLYFYWYRQILGQKVEFLVSFYNNEISEKSEIFDDQFSVERPDGSNFTLKIRSTKLEDSAMYFCASSEAGGYKEQYFGPGTRLTVT.

The rearrangement joins TRBV4-3 to TRBJ1-3, with unresolved D. The CDR3 has 14 residues. Per germline, CDR1 LGHNA and CDR2 YSLEER. V was cut by 4 bases and J by 0 bases, with 7 bases left in between. The CDR3 DNA reads as TGCGCCAGCAGCCCGAGTTTCTCTGGAAACACCATATATTTT. It translates to CASSPSFSGNTIYF.